The clone carrying this T cell receptor (beta chain) was seen just once. Antigen unknown. Unstimulated Tregs (CD4+CD25+CD127-) and CD4+CD25- non-Tregs were sorted from PBMCs. Data came from immunoSEQ multiplex PCR; TCRdb stores just in-frame clones and leaves some out. The data hold some 100,000 clones, with about 91% observed a single time. The data were obtained in a study of Tregs in tolerant kidney transplant recipients. Study-wide results and limits: Biological reproducibility was not directly addressed in this study. The most relevant donor-specific Treg TCRbeta repertoire apparently came from expansion with activated donor B cells.

The CDR3 extends over 18 amino acids. The V gene end was trimmed by 5 bases and the J gene end by 4 bases; junction bases not matched to a gene: 16. Germline values: CDR1 SGHVS, CDR2 FQNEAQ. The receptor was derived from a human donor in good health. The chain employs TRBV7-8 and TRBJ1-3; 8 bases are a match to TRBD1. Sequenced input: CD4+ T cells from blood. CDR3 DNA: TGTGCCAGCAGCCCCGATGGCCGCAGGGGGCCTAAAGGAAACACCATATATTTT. It is translated as CASSPDGRRGPKGNTIYF.